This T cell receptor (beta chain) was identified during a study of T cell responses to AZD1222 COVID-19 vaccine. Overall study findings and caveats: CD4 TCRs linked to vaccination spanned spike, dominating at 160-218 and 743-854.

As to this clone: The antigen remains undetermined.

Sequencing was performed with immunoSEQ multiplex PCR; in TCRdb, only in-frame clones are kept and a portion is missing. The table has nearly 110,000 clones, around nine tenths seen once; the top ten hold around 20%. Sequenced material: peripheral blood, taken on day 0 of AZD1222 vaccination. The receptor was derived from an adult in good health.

DNA for the CDR3: TGCGCCAGCAGCCAGATGGGTTTGGGCACTGAAGCTTTCTTT. This translates into CASSQMGLGTEAFF. The V and J genes are TRBV4-1 and TRBJ1-1; D unresolved. From germline, CDR1 is MGHRA and CDR2 YSYEKL. CDR3 length equals 14 residues. V lost 3 bases to trimming and J lost 4 bases, with 12 bases between them.